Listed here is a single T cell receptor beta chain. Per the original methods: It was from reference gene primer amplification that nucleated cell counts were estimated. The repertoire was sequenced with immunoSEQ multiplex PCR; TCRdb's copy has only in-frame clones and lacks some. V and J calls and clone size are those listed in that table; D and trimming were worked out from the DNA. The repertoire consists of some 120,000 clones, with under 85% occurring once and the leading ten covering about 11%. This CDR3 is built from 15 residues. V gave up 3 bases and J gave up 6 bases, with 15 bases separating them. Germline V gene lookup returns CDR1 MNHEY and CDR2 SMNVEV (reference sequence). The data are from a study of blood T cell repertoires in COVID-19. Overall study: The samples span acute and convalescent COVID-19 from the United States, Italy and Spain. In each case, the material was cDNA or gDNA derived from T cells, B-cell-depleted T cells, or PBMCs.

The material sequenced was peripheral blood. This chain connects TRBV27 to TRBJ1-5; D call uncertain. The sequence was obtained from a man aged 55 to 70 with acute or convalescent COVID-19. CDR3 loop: CASSLGGRVSQPQHF. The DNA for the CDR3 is TGTGCCAGCAGTTTGGGAGGGAGGGTGTCTCAGCCCCAGCATTTT.